These T cell receptor beta chains were read from a single sample in a study of control samples from healthy donors and cancer patients. The protocol was immunoSEQ multiplex PCR, while the TCRdb copy is restricted to in-frame clones and leaves out a portion. The table shows 120,000 or so clones, with roughly 89% occurring only once. The specimen was blood. The receptors shown here come from a man aged 25 to 40 in good health. Both conserved end residues are trimmed from each CDR3. Fields, in order: V gene, CDR3 protein.

>TRBV6-4
ASSEDPEGTVNTGELF
>TRBV29-1
SVESRVAKNIQY
>TRBV5-1
ASSLRQTSYEQY
>TRBV6-5
ASSRGRGTEAF
>TRBV5-1
ASSLATGNYGYT
>TRBV11-3
ASSPRDTITEAF
>TRBV5-1
ASSPTEDREAF
>TRBV28
ASSGGTTNLQY
>TRBV6-5
ASSLGGAANTEAF
>TRBV25-1
ASSRQGAREKLF
>TRBV5-8
ASSPRRRGEQY
>TRBV11-2
ASSITGGPGTQY
>TRBV12-3/TRBV12-4
ASSFGGFDGYT
>TRBV4-1
ASRSNQETQY
>TRBV19
ASSITGDNEKLF
>TRBV3-1/TRBV3-2
ASSQSGLNTEAF
>TRBV18
ASSPSGSYEQY
>TRBV6-5
ASTKTGVNGELF
>TRBV3-1/TRBV3-2
ASSRADGQPQH
>TRBV19
ASSITHGAANEKLF
>TRBV18
ASSPRGPNTGELF
>TRBV18
ASSLTSGGATEQF
>TRBV5-1
ASSFREATNEKLF
>TRBV5-1
ASSRDRVETEAF
>TRBV28
ASSPGGSGNTIY
>TRBV7-2
ASSSTSGRRSGNTIY
>TRBV5-1
ASSLRTDVEKLF
>TRBV15
ATSRELQGNSPLH
>TRBV19
ASSPWTGGDAANVLT
>TRBV18
ASCGGREDTQY
>TRBV28
ASSLGTDMNTEAF
>TRBV5-1
ASSFTPGSNQPQH
>TRBV4-1
ASSQEAWTGELF
>TRBV11-3
ASSSTATGELF
>TRBV2
ASSLSYEQY
>TRBV2
ASSEGGGQPQH
>TRBV6-2/TRBV6-3
ASSYSTERTEAF
>TRBV12-3/TRBV12-4
ASSTGYSPLH
>TRBV20-1
SAGGQGDAEAF
>TRBV11-2
ASSLGQGPTNEKLF
>TRBV12-3/TRBV12-4
ATRWAKRGYT
>TRBV10-1
ASSEPTSGGARANTQY
>TRBV30
ASSGGGGSTEAF
>TRBV9
ASSPGTLNEKLF
>TRBV30
AWSRQETQY
>TRBV10-3
AISSGTIDNEQF
>TRBV12-3/TRBV12-4
ASSLGLNTEAF
>TRBV6-5
ASRADRAFGGYT